The T cell receptor (beta chain) under discussion was sequenced for a study of cytomegalovirus exposure and HLA in healthy donors. General study results and limits: In a later analysis, DRB1 alleles had the most associated TCRs; HLA-C alleles the fewest. Researchers counted about 150 TCR beta chains as cytomegalovirus-associated. TCR beta sequences reportedly predicted most subjects' HLA-A and HLA-B alleles accurately. CMV serostatus was the sole immune exposure information available.

With 3 bases removed from V and 1 base from J, the gap between germline ends came to 9 bases. Germline CDR1 LGHNT, CDR2 FRNRAP. This CDR3 has 14 residues. On this clone: Antigen unknown.

The PCR contained 60 Vbeta and 13 Jbeta primers. The assay was immunoSEQ multiplex PCR, and TCRdb's table has in-frame clones only and misses some. The profile shows some 160,000 clones, approximately 80% of them singletons. The genes are TRBV12-5 and TRBJ1-1; perhaps TRBD1 as D (5 bases). Sequenced material: PBMCs. The origin of this receptor is a male donor in good health and CMV-seropositive. CDR3 in DNA: TGTGCTAGTGGTTTTGGGGCAGAGAACACTGAAGCTTTCTTT. Its translation: CASGFGAENTEAFF.